The 27 T cell receptor delta chains in this list originate from one sample, sequenced in a study of gamma-delta chains in newborns, infants, children. TCRdb reanalysed the reads via CATT. The sample lists roughly 14,000 delta-chain clones, 7.3% seen once, with around 20% in the top ten. Material: blood. Receptors were obtained from a child who was a newborn, infant or young child, either healthy, febrile or measles-vaccinated (not recorded which).

The chain is built from TRDV2 and TRDJ3; 11 nucleotides align to TRDD3. CDR1 and CDR2 from the germline V gene are GEAIGNYY and EKD. The CDR3 consists of 20 residues. The V segment lost 0 bases and the J segment 2 bases; nucleotides outside the gene matches: 8. CDR3 loop: CACDTGWGIRRAWDTRQMFF. The CDR3 bases are TGTGCCTGTGACACCGGATGGGGGATACGCAGAGCCTGGGACACCCGACAGATGTTTTTC.

This sequence joins TRDV2 and TRDJ2; 9 positions agree with TRDD3. The germline V gene encodes CDR1 GEAIGNYY and CDR2 EKD. V lost 3 bases to trimming and J lost 8 bases; unmatched junction nucleotides: 12. The CDR3 spans 16 residues. The DNA of the CDR3 is TGTGCCTGTGACGCGATGGGGGATAGGCACACGGCACAACTCTTCTTT. Its translation: CACDAMGDRHTAQLFF.

This clone has a handful of counts. Given a much more abundant clone one base away, this may be a read error. It is unclear where the CDR3 begins or ends on the DNA, so no DNA is shown, and the CDR3 is as TCRdb lists it. This CDR3 is CACDTVVGSGSWDTRQMFF. V gene TRDV2 combines with J gene TRDJ3; the table's D call of TRDD3 was not tested on the DNA. From germline, CDR1 is GEAIGNYY and CDR2 EKD. Termini included, the CDR3 measures 19 amino acids.

There are a few counts of this clone. The sample has other DNA sequences that encode this CDR3 too. V and J are TRDV2 and TRDJ3; 7 positions agree with TRDD3. V dropped 3 bases and J dropped 4; count of bases not matched to a gene: 11. The germline V gene has CDR1 GEAIGNYY and CDR2 EKD. This CDR3 comprises 18 residues. The chain's CDR3 is CACDFWGYHSWDTRQMFF. CDR3 nucleotide sequence: TGTGCCTGTGACTTCTGGGGGTACCACTCTTGGGACACCCGACAGATGTTTTTC.

The table lists this clone with a few counts. The chain recombines TRDV1 with TRDJ3, with 8 nucleotides matching TRDD3. Germline assignment: CDR1 TSWWSYY and CDR2 QGS. The ends lost 2 bases at V and 0 bases at J; junction bases unmatched: 21. CDR3 length: 24 amino acids. The CDR3 reads CALGEVSLFYWGPNSSWDTRQMFF. CDR3 in DNA: TGTGCTCTTGGGGAAGTGAGCCTTTTTTACTGGGGGCCGAATAGCTCCTGGGACACCCGACAGATGTTTTTC.

This clone turned up a few times. Other DNA sequences in this specimen translate into the identical CDR3. The rearrangement links TRDV2 to TRDJ3; 13 nucleotides line up with TRDD3. CDR1 and CDR2 (germline): GEAIGNYY, EKD. CDR3 length: 18 residues. Trimming took 4 bases from V and 0 from J; bases not matched to a gene: 2. The CDR3 DNA sequence: TGTGCCTGTGATTACTGGGGGATACGCTCCTGGGACACCCGACAGATGTTTTTC. Its protein product is CACDYWGIRSWDTRQMFF.

Comment on this clone: The protein recorded in TCRdb matches a much larger clone and deviates from this DNA's translation at residue 12, suggesting a read error; the protein here is obtained by translating the DNA. The CDR3 DNA reads as TGTGCCTGTGACACCTGGGGGATACGCTTGACAGTACAACTCTTCTTT. Protein product: CACDTWGIRLTVQLFF. This chain connects TRDV2 to TRDJ2, with TRDD3 matching over 11 bases. The CDR3 length is 16 residues. Germline CDR1 GEAIGNYY, CDR2 EKD.

Only a few counts were recorded for this clone. The chain carries TRDV2 and TRDJ2; 9 bases map to TRDD3. The CDR3 is 17 residues long. V gave up 0 bases and J gave up 0 bases; unmatched junction bases: 4. Germline V gene sequence: CDR1 GEAIGNYY, CDR2 EKD. CDR3 sequence: CACDTLGDKTLTAQLFF. The CDR3 DNA reads as TGTGCCTGTGACACCTTGGGGGATAAGACTTTGACAGCACAACTCTTCTTT.

The V call is TRDV3, the J call TRDJ1; 8 positions agree with TRDD3. The germline V gene has CDR1 TVYSNPD and CDR2 GDNSRS (reference sequence). CDR3 size: 18 residues. After removal of 3 bases from V and 3 bases from J, the junction contained 21 bases not matched to a gene. CDR3 protein: CAFPKTDYELGIPDKLIF. The CDR3 DNA follows: TGTGCCTTCCCCAAGACCGACTACGAACTGGGGATACCCGATAAACTCATCTTT.

Worth noting for this clone: An end of the junction does not agree with germline; a read error may underlie this. This CDR3 is also generated by other DNA sequences in the sample. The V call is TRDV2, the J call TRDJ3, with 12 bases identical to TRDD3. CDR3 length: 17 residues. CDR1 and CDR2 from the germline V gene are GEAIGNYY and EKD. In DNA, the CDR3 is TGTGCCTGTGACACTACTGGGGGATACTGGGACACCCGTCAGATGTTTTTC. Protein: CACDTTGGYWDTRQMFF.

Concerning this clone: The TCRdb record carries a much larger clone's protein, which differs from this DNA's translation at residue 10; a read error is the likely cause, and the protein listed here is the DNA translation. The sample carries other DNA sequences with the same CDR3. This chain uses TRDV2 with TRDJ3, with 11 bases aligning to TRDD3. Trimming cost V 1 base and J 2 bases; bases outside gene matches: 3. The CDR3 is 18 residues long. Germline-derived CDR1 and CDR2 are GEAIGNYY and EKD. The CDR3 DNA follows: TGTGCCTGTGACACTCTGGGGGATACCCCCTGGGACACCCGACAGATGTTTTTC. This encodes CACDTLGDTPWDTRQMFF.

This clone was seen more than once but under ten times. The sample carries other DNA sequences with the same CDR3. The rearrangement uses TRDV2 and TRDJ3; 8 nucleotides align to TRDD3. The trim removed 1 base at V and 0 bases at J, leaving 7 bases unmatched. The CDR3 is 19 amino acids. The germline V gene encodes CDR1 GEAIGNYY and CDR2 EKD. The CDR3 loop is CACDTLLGVSSWDTRQMFF. CDR3 sequence (DNA): TGTGCCTGTGACACTCTACTGGGGGTCAGCTCCTGGGACACCCGACAGATGTTTTTC.

In this sample, this clone turned up many times. This likely traces to a read error, being one base from a far larger clone. This sequence joins TRDV2 and TRDJ1; D might be TRDD3 (5 bases). V dropped 0 bases and J dropped 0 bases, with 7 bases sitting between them. Looked up from germline, CDR1 is GEAIGNYY and CDR2 is EKD. This CDR3 has 14 amino acids. CDR3 amino acids: CACDTAGDTDKLIF. CDR3 nucleotides: TGTGCCTGTGACACCGCGGGGGACACCGATAAACTCATCTTT.

This clone was seen only a few times. The junction does not match germline at one end; this may be a read error. CDR3 amino acids: CACEILGSSRDTRQMFF. The CDR3 nucleotides read TGTGCCTGTGAAATACTGGGTAGCTCCCGGGACACCCGACAGATGTTTTTC. V and J are TRDV2 and TRDJ3; weak D call: TRDD3 (6 bases). Germline CDR1 reads GEAIGNYY; CDR2 reads EKD. The CDR3 has 17 amino acids.

This rearrangement joins TRDV2 to TRDJ3; a weak D match, TRDD3 (6 bases). The CDR3 runs 19 residues. In germline, CDR1 is GEAIGNYY, CDR2 EKD. Trimming left V 0 bases short and J 0 bases short, with 14 bases between. The CDR3 coding sequence is TGTGCCTGTGACACCTGGGGATCCGGGGTCTCCTGGGACACCCGACAGATGTTTTTC. Protein sequence: CACDTWGSGVSWDTRQMFF.

This clone was seen only a few times. At the DNA level, this CDR3 is encoded by other sequences in the same sample as well. The V and J genes are TRDV2 and TRDJ3; no clear D. Germline loops: CDR1 GEAIGNYY, CDR2 EKD. Trimming took 0 bases from V and 0 from J, leaving 11 bases between them. The CDR3 covers 18 residues. CDR3 sequence: CACDTAGLSSWDTRQMFF. In nucleotides, the CDR3 is TGTGCCTGTGACACCGCGGGACTGAGCTCCTGGGACACCCGACAGATGTTTTTC.

The chain recombines TRDV2 with TRDJ3; 11 positions match TRDD3. Germline loops: CDR1 GEAIGNYY, CDR2 EKD. J gave up 1 base and V 0 bases, and 7 bases lay outside the gene matches. The length of the CDR3 is 20 residues. The CDR3 sequence: CACDTILVGDTSWDTRQMFF. DNA for the CDR3: TGTGCCTGTGACACCATTCTGGTGGGGGATACGTCCTGGGACACCCGACAGATGTTTTTC.

This clone was counted only a few times. The chain links TRDV1 to TRDJ2; tentative D call: TRDD3 (6 bases). The germline V and J ends were trimmed by 4 bases and 0 bases, with 15 bases remaining between them. This CDR3 is built from 17 residues. Germline CDR1 TSWWSYY, CDR2 QGS. CDR3 amino acids: CALGVGWGLALTAQLFF. CDR3 nucleotides: TGTGCTCTTGGGGTAGGGTGGGGGTTAGCTTTGACAGCACAACTCTTCTTT.

Concerning this clone itself: This clone may be a read error of a much larger clone one base away. This sample also contains other DNA sequences that code for the same CDR3. The CDR3 spells CACDVLGSWDTRQMFF. CDR3 bases: TGTGCCTGTGACGTACTGGGCTCCTGGGACACCCGCCAGATGTTTTTC. The V and J genes are TRDV2 and TRDJ3; D is perhaps TRDD3 (6 bases). CDR1 and CDR2 from the germline V gene are GEAIGNYY and EKD. The CDR3 loop spans 16 amino acids.

In this sample, this clone turned up many times. It differs at one base from a far larger clone, so likely a read error. The identical CDR3 is also encoded by other nucleotide sequences in the sample. This chain links TRDV2 with TRDJ2; 10 nucleotides match TRDD3. The V and J ends lost 4 bases and 5 bases, in that order; junction bases with no gene match: 3. The CDR3 sequence is 14 residues long. The germline CDR1 and CDR2 sequences are GEAIGNYY and EKD. The CDR3, as DNA: TGTGCCTGTGATGTACTGGGGGATACAGCACAACTCTTCTTT. It is translated as CACDVLGDTAQLFF.

The chain carries TRDV2 and TRDJ3, with TRDD3 matching over 8 bases. The CDR3 runs 19 residues. The V segment lost 0 bases and the J segment 0 bases; nucleotides outside the gene matches: 6. Germline CDR1 GEAIGNYY, CDR2 EKD. The CDR3 reads CACDTAYWGPSWDTRQMFF. The CDR3 bases are TGTGCCTGTGACACCGCGTACTGGGGGCCCTCCTGGGACACCCGACAGATGTTTTTC.

Worth noting for this clone: This DNA's translation and the protein TCRdb lists, from a much larger clone, do not match at residue 4, likely due to a read error; the protein shown is translated from the DNA. This chain connects TRDV2 to TRDJ3, with 9 bases identical to TRDD3. The CDR3 runs to 18 residues. CDR1 is GEAIGNYY, CDR2 EKD, per germline. The CDR3 protein is CACGTVLGDSWDTRQMFF. The CDR3 DNA is TGTGCCTGTGGCACCGTACTGGGGGACTCCTGGGACACCCGACAGATGTTTTTC.

This clone has just a few counts. The protein that TCRdb holds for this DNA derives from a much larger clone and differs from the translated DNA at residue 11, which likely indicates a read error; the protein shown here is translated from the DNA. The identical CDR3 is also encoded by other nucleotide sequences in the sample. This chain uses TRDV2 with TRDJ3; 9 positions agree with TRDD3. Germline V CDR1 and CDR2: GEAIGNYY, EKD. There are 18 residues in the CDR3. DNA of the CDR3: TGTGCCTGTGACACGTACTGGGGGAGCTCCAGGGACACCCGACAGATGTTTTTC. Translated: CACDTYWGSSRDTRQMFF.

Points on this clone: Translating this DNA gives a protein that differs at residue 13 from the TCRdb one, which belongs to a much larger clone; a read error is likely, and the protein shown is this translation. The chain couples TRDV2 to TRDJ3; 9 bases line up with TRDD3. Germline CDR1 and CDR2: GEAIGNYY and EKD. This CDR3 has 19 amino acids. The CDR3 coding sequence is TGTGCCTGTGACACCGGTAACTGGGGGAGCTCCTGGAACACCCGACAGATGTTTTTC. This encodes CACDTGNWGSSWNTRQMFF.

This clone ranks as medium-sized. This sample includes further DNA sequences coding for the same CDR3. The rearrangement links TRDV2 to TRDJ1, with TRDD3 matching over 9 bases. With V trimmed by 3 bases and J by 0 bases, 1 base remained unmatched. CDR1 is GEAIGNYY, CDR2 EKD, per germline. This CDR3 is built from 14 residues. In DNA form, the CDR3 reads TGTGCCTGTGACTACTGGGGGAACACCGATAAACTCATCTTT. Protein: CACDYWGNTDKLIF.

This clone was observed at least ten times. The chain employs TRDV2 and TRDJ3, with 9 bases that match TRDD3. This CDR3 is 18 amino acids long. The junction had 5 bases not matched to a gene; V was cut back by 3 bases and J by 0 bases. Germline assignment: CDR1 GEAIGNYY and CDR2 EKD. This CDR3 reads CACDPAGDTSWDTRQMFF. CDR3 sequence (DNA): TGTGCCTGTGACCCGGCGGGGGATACCTCCTGGGACACCCGACAGATGTTTTTC.

Notes on this clone: TCRdb assigns this DNA the protein of a much larger clone, which departs from its translation at residue 11; this likely reflects a read error, and the protein shown comes from translating the DNA. The rearrangement links TRDV2 to TRDJ3; 9 bases fit TRDD3. Germline CDR1 is GEAIGNYY and CDR2 is EKD. This CDR3 contains 17 residues. The CDR3 here is CACDILGDSWNTRQMFF. CDR3 in DNA: TGTGCCTGTGACATACTGGGGGACTCCTGGAACACCCGACAGATGTTTTTC.